The present TCR beta chain was sequenced within a study of technical replicates of blood from a handful of donors. Only in-frame clones appear in the TCRdb table, and some are missing; sequencing was by immunoSEQ multiplex PCR. The repertoire holds under 15,000 clones, roughly 94% seen once, with about 7.1% in the top ten. This clone was detected a few times. The CDR3 is made up of 14 amino acids. Germline CDR1 reads KGHSH; CDR2 reads LQKENI. Trimming stripped 3 bases from V and 8 bases from J, with 16 bases between. The source material was PBMCs. The clonotype originates from a human donor in good health. The chain is built from TRBV18 and TRBJ1-2; maybe TRBD1 (5 bases). Written as DNA, the CDR3 is TGTGCCAGCTCACCGGGACTAGGCGTGCGGGGCTACACCTTC. Encoded protein: CASSPGLGVRGYTF.